These 6 T cell receptor beta chains were all obtained from the same sample, sequenced in a study of T cell repertoires in cytomegalovirus infection. TCRdb reprocessed the reads with MiXCR, giving one entry per CDR3 protein. The sample records roughly 100,000 distinct CDR3 sequences, 16% being singletons. Input material: PBMCs. These receptor sequences come from a human donor in good health (CMV status not recorded). Some clones in this sample may be carry-over from other donors' samples.

V usage is TRBV30 and J usage is TRBJ1-1; D is uncertain. V gave up 0 bases and J gave up 1 base, with 9 bases separating them. The CDR3 spans 14 residues. The germline V gene has CDR1 GTSNPN and CDR2 SVGIG (reference sequence). The CDR3 DNA follows: TGTGCCTGGAGTGTGAGGGCCCCGAACACTGAAGCTTTCTTT. It yields the protein CAWSVRAPNTEAFF.

The chain links TRBV28 to TRBJ2-7, with a tentative D call TRBD2 (6 bases). CDR1 and CDR2 (germline): MDHEN, SYDVKM. V dropped 5 bases and J dropped 2 bases, with 16 bases sitting between them. This CDR3 is 15 amino acids long. The CDR3 sequence: CASSPGGEATYEQYF. The CDR3 region has the DNA TGTGCCAGCAGTCCCGGCGGGGAAGCAACCTACGAGCAGTACTTC.

This clonotype turned up a few times. J is TRBJ2-1 and V is TRBV29-1; D remains unclear. Germline CDR1 and CDR2: SQVTM and ANQGSEA. The V gene lost 4 bases and the J gene lost 8 bases, with 9 bases spanning the gap. The CDR3 loop spans 11 amino acids. The CDR3 is CSVGGDHEQFF. CDR3 sequence (DNA): TGCAGCGTTGGTGGGGATCATGAGCAGTTCTTC.

This clonotype was counted ten times or more. The gene calls are TRBV7-2 and TRBJ1-1, with TRBD1 matching 8 bases. J lost 7 bases, V lost 1 base, and 5 bases had no gene match. CDR3 size: 14 residues. Germline CDR1 SGHTA, CDR2 FQGNSA. CDR3 bases: TGTGCCAGCAGCTTAGTACCAGGGGGCAATGAAGCTTTCTTT. This gives the protein CASSLVPGGNEAFF.

The chain uses TRBV7-3 and TRBJ2-5; D is possibly TRBD1 or TRBD2 (5 bases each). The germline gives CDR1 SGHTA, CDR2 FQGTGA. The V gene lost 4 bases and the J gene lost 4 bases, with 10 bases spanning the gap. CDR3 size: 13 residues. The CDR3 DNA is TGTGCCAGCAGCTCAGGGAGCGGAGAGACCCAGTACTTC. Translating gives CASSSGSGETQYF.

This clonotype was seen repeatedly, ten times or more. The rearrangement joins TRBV7-2 to TRBJ1-2; 9 nucleotides agree with TRBD1. Trimming removed 1 base from V and 4 bases from J; junction bases left unmatched: 4. The germline gives CDR1 SGHTA, CDR2 FQGNSA. CDR3 length equals 15 residues. The CDR3 DNA reads TGTGCCAGCAGCTTAGGCCCGGGACAGGGCTATGGCTACACCTTC. It codes for CASSLGPGQGYGYTF.